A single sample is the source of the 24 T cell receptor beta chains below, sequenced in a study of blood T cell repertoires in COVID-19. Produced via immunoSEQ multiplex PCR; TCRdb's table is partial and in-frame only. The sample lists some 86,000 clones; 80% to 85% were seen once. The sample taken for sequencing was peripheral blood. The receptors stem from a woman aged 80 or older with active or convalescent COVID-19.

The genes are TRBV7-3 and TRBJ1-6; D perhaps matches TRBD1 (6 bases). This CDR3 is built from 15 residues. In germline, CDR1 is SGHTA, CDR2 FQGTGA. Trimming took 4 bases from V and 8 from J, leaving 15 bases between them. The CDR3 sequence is CASSSTGTSDSPLHF. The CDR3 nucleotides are TGTGCCAGCAGCTCAACCGGGACATCCGATTCACCCCTCCACTTT.

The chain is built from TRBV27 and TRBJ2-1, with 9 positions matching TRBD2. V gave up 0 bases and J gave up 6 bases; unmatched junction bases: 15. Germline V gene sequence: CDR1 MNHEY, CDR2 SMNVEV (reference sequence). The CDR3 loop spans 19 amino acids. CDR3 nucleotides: TGTGCCAGCAGTTTATCCCGCGGGGTGGCGGGGGGGCCCGGCAATGAGCAGTTCTTC. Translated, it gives CASSLSRGVAGGPGNEQFF.

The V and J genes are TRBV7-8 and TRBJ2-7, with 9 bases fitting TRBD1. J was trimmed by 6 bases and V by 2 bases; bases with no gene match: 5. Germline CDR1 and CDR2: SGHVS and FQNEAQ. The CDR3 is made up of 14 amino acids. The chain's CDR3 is CASSLTGQGFEQYF. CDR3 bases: TGTGCCAGCAGCTTAACCGGACAGGGGTTCGAGCAGTACTTC.

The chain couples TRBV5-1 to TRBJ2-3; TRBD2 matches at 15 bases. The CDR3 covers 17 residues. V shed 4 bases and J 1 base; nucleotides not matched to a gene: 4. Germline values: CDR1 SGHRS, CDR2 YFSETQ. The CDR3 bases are TGCGCCAGCAGCCCGGGACTAGCGGGGGGACGCACAGATACGCAGTATTTT. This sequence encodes CASSPGLAGGRTDTQYF.

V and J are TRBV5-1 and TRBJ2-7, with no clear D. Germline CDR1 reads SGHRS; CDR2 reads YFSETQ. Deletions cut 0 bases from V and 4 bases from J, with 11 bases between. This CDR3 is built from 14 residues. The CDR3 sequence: CASSLGSSLYEQYF. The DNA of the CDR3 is TGCGCCAGCAGCTTGGGTTCGTCACTATACGAGCAGTACTTC.

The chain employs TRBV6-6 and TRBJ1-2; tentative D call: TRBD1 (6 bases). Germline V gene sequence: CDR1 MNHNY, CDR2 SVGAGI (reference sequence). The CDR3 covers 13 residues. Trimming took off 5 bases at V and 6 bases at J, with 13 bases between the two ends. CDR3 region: CASSGEQGNGYTF. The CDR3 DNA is TGTGCCAGCAGTGGCGAACAGGGCAATGGCTACACCTTC.

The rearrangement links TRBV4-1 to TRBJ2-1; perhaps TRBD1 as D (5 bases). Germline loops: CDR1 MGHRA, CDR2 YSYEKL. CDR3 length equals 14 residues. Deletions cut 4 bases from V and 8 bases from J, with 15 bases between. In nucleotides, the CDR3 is TGCGCCAGCAGCCTAGGGGCCCCCGACTATGAGCAGTTCTTC. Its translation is CASSLGAPDYEQFF.

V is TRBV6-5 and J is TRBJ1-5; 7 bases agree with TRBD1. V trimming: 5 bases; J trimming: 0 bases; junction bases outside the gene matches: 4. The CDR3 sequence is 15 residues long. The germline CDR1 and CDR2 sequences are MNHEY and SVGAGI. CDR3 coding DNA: TGTGCCAGCAGTAGCCAGGGGGATAGCAATCAGCCCCAGCATTTT. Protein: CASSSQGDSNQPQHF.

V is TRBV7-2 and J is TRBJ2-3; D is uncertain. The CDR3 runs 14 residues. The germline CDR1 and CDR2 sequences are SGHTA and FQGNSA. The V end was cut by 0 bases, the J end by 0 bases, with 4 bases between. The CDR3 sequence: CASSLAASTDTQYF. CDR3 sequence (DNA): TGTGCCAGCAGCTTAGCGGCAAGCACAGATACGCAGTATTTT. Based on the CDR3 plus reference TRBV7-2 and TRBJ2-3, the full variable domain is GAGVSQSPSNKVTEKGKDVELRCDPISGHTALYWYRQSLGQGLEFLIYFQGNSAPDKSGLPSDRFSAERTGGSVSTLTIQRTQQEDSAVYLCASSLAASTDTQYFGPGTRLTVL.

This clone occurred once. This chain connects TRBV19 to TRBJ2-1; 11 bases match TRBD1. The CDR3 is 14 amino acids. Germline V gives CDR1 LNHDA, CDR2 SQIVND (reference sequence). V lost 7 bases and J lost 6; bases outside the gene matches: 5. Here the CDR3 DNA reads TGTGCCAGTACACGGGACAGGGGGTTCAATGAGCAGTTCTTC. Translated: CASTRDRGFNEQFF.

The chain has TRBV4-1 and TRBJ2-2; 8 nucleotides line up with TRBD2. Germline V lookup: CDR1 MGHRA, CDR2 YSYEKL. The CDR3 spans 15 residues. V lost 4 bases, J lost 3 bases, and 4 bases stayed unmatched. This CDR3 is CASSPSGGDTGELFF. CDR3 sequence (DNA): TGCGCCAGCAGCCCGTCGGGGGGGGACACCGGGGAGCTGTTTTTT.

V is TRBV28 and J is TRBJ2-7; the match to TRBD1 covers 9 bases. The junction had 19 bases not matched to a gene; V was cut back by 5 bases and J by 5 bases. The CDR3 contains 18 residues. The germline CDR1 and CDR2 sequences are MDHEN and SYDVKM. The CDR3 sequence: CASSLWTGAYVLRDEQYF. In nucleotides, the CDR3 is TGTGCCAGCAGTCTTTGGACAGGGGCTTACGTATTACGCGACGAGCAGTACTTC.

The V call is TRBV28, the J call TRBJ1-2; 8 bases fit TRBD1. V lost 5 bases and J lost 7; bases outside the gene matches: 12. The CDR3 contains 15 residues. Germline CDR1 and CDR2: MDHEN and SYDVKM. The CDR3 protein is CASSMSWRTGSGYTF. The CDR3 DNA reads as TGTGCCAGCAGTATGAGTTGGCGGACAGGGTCTGGCTACACCTTC.

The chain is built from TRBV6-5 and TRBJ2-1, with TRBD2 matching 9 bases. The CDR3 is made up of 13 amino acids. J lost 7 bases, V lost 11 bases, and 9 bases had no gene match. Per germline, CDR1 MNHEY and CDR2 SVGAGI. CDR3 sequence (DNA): TGTGCCGCACGGGCTAGCGGGACAAATGAGCAGTTCTTC. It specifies CAARASGTNEQFF.

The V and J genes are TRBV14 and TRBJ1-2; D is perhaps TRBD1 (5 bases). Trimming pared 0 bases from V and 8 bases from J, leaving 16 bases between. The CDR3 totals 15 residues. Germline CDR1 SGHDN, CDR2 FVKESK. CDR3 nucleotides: TGTGCCAGCAGCCAAGATCAGCAGGGACTGGGGGGCTACACCTTC. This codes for CASSQDQQGLGGYTF.

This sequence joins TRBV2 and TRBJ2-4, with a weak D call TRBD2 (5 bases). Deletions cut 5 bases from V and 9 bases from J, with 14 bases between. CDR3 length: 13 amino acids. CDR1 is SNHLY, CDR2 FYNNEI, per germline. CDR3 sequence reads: CASSSGIDGIQYF. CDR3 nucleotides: TGTGCCAGCAGTTCCGGGATTGACGGCATTCAGTACTTC.

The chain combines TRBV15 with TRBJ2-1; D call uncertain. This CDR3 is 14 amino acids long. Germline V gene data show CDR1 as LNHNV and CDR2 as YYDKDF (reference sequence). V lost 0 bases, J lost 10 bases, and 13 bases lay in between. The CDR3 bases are TGTGCCACCAGCAGAGATCGGTCGACTGGGGAGCAGTTCTTC. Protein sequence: CATSRDRSTGEQFF.

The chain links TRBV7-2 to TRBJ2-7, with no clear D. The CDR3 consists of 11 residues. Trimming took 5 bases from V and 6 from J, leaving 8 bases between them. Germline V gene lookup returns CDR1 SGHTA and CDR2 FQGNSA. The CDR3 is CASSQTFEQYF. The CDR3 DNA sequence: TGTGCCAGCAGCCAAACTTTCGAGCAGTACTTC.

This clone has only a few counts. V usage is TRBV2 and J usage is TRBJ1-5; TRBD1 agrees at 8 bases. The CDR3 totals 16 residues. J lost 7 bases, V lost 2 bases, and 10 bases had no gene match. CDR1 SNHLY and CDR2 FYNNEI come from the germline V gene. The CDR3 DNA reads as TGTGCCAGCAGTGAACAGGCAGGGGGCGCCGGACAGCCCCAGCATTTT. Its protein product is CASSEQAGGAGQPQHF.

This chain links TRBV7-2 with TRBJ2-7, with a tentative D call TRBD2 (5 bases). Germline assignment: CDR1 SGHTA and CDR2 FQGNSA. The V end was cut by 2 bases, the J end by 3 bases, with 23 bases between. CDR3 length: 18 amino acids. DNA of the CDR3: TGTGCCAGCAGCTTAATTGGCGGGTATAATGGTGCGGTCTACGAGCAGTACTTC. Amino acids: CASSLIGGYNGAVYEQYF.

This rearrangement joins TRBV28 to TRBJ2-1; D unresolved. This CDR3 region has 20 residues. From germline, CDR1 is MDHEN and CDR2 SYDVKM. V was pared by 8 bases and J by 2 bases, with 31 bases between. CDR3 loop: CASLTRIPRGGPFTYNEQFF. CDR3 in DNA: TGTGCCAGCCTAACCCGGATCCCGCGTGGTGGGCCGTTTACCTACAATGAGCAGTTCTTC.

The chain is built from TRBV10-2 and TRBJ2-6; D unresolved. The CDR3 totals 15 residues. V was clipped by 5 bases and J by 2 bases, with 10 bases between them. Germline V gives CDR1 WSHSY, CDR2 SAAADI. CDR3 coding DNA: TGCGCCAGCAGTATGAGTCTGGCTGGGGCCAACGTCCTGACTTTC. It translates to CASSMSLAGANVLTF.

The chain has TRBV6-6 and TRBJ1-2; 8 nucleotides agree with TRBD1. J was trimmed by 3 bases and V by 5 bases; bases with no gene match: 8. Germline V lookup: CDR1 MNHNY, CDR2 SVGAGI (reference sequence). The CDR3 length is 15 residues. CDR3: CASSARQGRDYGYTF. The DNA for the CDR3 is TGTGCCAGCAGTGCAAGACAGGGGAGAGACTATGGCTACACCTTC.

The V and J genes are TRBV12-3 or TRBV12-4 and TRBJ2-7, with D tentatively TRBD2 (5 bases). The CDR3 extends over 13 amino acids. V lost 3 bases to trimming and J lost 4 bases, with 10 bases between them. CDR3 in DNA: TGTGCCAGCAGTTTGGGAAGGGAGTACGAGCAGTACTTC. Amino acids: CASSLGREYEQYF.